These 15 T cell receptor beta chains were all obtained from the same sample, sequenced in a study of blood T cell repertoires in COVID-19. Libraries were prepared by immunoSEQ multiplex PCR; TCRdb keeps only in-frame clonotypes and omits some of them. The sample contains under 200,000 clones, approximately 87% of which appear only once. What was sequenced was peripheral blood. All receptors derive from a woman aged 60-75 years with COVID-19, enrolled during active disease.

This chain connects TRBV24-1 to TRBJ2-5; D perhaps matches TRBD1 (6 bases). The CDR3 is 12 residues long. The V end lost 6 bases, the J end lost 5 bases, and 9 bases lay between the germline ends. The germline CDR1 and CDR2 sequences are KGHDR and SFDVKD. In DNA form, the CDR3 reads TGTGCCACCAGTTTCCAGGGGGAGACCCAGTACTTC. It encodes CATSFQGETQYF.

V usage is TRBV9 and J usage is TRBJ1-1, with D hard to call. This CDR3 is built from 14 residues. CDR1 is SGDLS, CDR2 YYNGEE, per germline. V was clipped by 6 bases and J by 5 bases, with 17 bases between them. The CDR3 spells CASTPSERRTEAFF. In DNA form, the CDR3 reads TGTGCCAGCACCCCTAGTGAGAGGAGGACTGAAGCTTTCTTT.

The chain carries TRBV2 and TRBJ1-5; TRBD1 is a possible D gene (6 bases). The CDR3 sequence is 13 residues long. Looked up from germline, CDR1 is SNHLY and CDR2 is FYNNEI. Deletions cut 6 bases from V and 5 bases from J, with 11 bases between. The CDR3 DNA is TGTGCCAGCAGCGAACAGGGTTATCAGCCCCAGCATTTT. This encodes CASSEQGYQPQHF.

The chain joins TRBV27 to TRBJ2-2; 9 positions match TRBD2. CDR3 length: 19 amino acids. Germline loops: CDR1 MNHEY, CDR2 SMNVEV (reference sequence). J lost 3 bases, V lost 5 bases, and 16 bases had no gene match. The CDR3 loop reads CASSPLGASGALYTGELFF. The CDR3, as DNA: TGTGCCAGCAGTCCCCTCGGGGCTAGCGGGGCCCTGTACACCGGGGAGCTGTTTTTT.

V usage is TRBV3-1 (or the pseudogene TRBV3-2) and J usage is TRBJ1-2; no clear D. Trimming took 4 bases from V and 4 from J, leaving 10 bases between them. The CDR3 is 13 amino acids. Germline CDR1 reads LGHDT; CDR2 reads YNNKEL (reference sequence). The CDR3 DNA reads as TGTGCCAGCAGCCGTGACGGGTCCTATGGCTACACCTTC. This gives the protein CASSRDGSYGYTF.

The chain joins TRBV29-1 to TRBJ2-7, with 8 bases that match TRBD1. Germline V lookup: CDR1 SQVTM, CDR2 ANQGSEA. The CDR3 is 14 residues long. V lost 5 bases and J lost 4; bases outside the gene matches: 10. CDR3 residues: CSVSGGTFLYEQYF. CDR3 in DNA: TGCAGCGTTTCAGGGGGCACCTTTCTTTACGAGCAGTACTTC.

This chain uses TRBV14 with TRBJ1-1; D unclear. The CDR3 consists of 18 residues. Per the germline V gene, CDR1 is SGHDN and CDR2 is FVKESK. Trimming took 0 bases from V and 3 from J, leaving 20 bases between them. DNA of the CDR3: TGTGCCAGCAGCCAAGAGACGGTCCGCGCCTGGAGACACACTGAAGCTTTCTTT. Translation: CASSQETVRAWRHTEAFF.

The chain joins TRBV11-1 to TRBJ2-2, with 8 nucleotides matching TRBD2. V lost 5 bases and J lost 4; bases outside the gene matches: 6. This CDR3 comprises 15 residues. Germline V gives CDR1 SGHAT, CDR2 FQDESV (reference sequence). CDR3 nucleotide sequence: TGTGCCAGCAGCGCGACTAGCGCCTCCACCGGGGAGCTGTTTTTT. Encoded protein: CASSATSASTGELFF.

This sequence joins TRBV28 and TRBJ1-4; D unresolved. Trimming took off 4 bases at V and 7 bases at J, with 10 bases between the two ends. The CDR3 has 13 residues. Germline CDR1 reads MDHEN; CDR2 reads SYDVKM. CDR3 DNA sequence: TGTGCCAGCAGTTCCCCTCGGAGTGAAAAACTGTTTTTT. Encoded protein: CASSSPRSEKLFF.

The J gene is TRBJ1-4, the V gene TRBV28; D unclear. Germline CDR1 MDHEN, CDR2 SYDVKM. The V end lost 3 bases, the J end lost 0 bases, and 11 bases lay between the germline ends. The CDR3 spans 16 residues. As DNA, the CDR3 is TGTGCCAGCAGTTTGCTCCGCAGTGCAACTAATGAAAAACTGTTTTTT. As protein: CASSLLRSATNEKLFF.

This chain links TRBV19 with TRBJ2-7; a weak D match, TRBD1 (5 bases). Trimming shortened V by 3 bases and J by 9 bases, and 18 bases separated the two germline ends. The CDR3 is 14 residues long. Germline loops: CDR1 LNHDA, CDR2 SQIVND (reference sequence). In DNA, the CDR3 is TGTGCCAGTAGTATGCCAGGGTCTTTTATCGGGCAGTACTTC. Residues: CASSMPGSFIGQYF.

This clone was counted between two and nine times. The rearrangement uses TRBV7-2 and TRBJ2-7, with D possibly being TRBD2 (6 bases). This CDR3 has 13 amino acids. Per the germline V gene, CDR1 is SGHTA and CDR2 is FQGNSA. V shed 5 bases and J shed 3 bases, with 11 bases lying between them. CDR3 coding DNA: TGTGCCAGCAGCAATCGGGAGCGCTACGAGCAGTACTTC. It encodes CASSNRERYEQYF.

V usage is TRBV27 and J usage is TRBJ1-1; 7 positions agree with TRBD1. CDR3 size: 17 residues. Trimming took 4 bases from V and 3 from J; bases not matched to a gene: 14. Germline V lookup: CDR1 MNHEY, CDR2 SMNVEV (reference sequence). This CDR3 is CASSSTGALVLDTEAFF. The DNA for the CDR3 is TGTGCCAGCAGTTCCACAGGGGCTTTGGTACTTGACACTGAAGCTTTCTTT.

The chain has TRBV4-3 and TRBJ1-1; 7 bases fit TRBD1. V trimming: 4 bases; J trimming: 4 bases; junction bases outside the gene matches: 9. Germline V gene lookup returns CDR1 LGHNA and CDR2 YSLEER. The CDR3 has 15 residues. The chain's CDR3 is CASSLQQGPSTEAFF. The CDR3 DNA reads TGCGCCAGCAGCCTCCAACAGGGGCCGAGCACTGAAGCTTTCTTT.

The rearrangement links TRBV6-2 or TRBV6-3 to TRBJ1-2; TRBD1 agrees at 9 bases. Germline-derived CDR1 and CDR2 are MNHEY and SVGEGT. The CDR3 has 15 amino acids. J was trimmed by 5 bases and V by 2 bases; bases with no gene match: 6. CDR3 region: CASSYPGQGLYGYTF. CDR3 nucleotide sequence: TGTGCCAGCAGTTACCCCGGACAGGGGTTGTATGGCTACACCTTC.